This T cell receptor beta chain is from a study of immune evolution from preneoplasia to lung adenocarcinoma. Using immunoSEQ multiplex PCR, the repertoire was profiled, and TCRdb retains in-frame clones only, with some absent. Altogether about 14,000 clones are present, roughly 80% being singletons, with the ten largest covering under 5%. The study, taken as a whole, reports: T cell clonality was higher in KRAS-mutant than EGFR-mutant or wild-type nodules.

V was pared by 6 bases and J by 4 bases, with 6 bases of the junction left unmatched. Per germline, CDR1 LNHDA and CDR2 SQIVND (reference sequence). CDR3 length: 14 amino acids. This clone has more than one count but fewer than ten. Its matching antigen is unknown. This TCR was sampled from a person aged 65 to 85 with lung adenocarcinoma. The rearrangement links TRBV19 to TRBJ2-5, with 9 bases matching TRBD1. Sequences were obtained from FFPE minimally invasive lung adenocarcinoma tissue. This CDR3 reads CASRGTGRGETQYF. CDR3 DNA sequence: TGTGCCAGTAGAGGGACAGGGAGGGGAGAGACCCAGTACTTC.